The present TCR beta chain was sequenced within a study of human T cells and chemical hapten exposure (dated by TCRdb to about 2021). Regarding the study in general: Libraries were pooled for sequencing, and per-sample TCR yields varied mainly because of small differences in library volumes within the pool. Peripheral blood TCR repertoire changes were tracked in vivo in alopecia patients during primary and secondary sensitization to the hapten diphenylcyclopropenone (DPC). Both TCR alpha and TCR beta chains were sequenced from each blood RNA sample.

The intended sense of this specimen's time point label: healthy volunteer bleed at 6 weeks. Unfractionated whole blood was collected in Tempus Blood RNA tubes, and total RNA was extracted from that blood. As TCR sequencing controls, five healthy volunteers were used, with blood taken at day 0, 2 weeks and 6 weeks. Broader findings and caveats from the paper: No change with DPC sensitization was found in the number of TCRs above 1 in 1000 frequency, and no evidence of global repertoire structure alterations was found. Repeated subsampling changed both the strength of the expansion versus patch-test correlation and the threshold at which that correlation became significant.

Receptor amplification or capture employed RACE. The sequencing machine was a NextSeq 500. During library preparation, unique molecular identifiers were attached to individual cDNA molecules so that TCRs could be counted in a quantitative, reproducible way. Turning to the authors' computational methods: Samples had a median of around 92,000 TCRs, with a range from 23,224 to 690,600. V, J and CDR3 annotation of the TCR reads was performed with the Decombinator software suite. For the PS versus PT1 abundance plots, all samples were subsampled to the same number of TCRs (28,000). TCRs were defined as expanded if absent before sensitization and observed at least eight times at the 2-week time point. TCRdb reran the public reads through fastp at Q25 and MiXCR, keeping productive beta chains. Every entry covers one CDR3 protein and lists the most common genes and DNA from its rows. These V and J calls derive from TCRdb rather than the authors' analysis. This sample lists 60,000 to 90,000 distinct CDR3 sequences; around 9.3% were detected once. Of the sample, about 1.8% falls within the top ten clones.

The sample holds a few counts of this clonotype. There is no known antigen for this receptor. The record has no base qualities; no much larger clone is one base away. Ends trimmed: V by 5 bases, J by 2 bases; bases unmatched to a gene: 4. The germline V gene (reference sequence) yields PRHDT for CDR1 and FYEKMQ for CDR2. Counted from cysteine to phenylalanine, this CDR3 has 14 amino acids. Only the CDR3 DNA is retained, 42 bases long and in frame from the first base. Here the chain combines TRBV13 and TRBJ1-2, and 8 bases in between align with TRBD1. This TCR came from a female donor in good health. Some clones in this sample may be carry-over from other donors' samples. Source material: whole blood. The bases are TGTGCCAGCAGCGCCTGGACAGGGAACTATGGCTACACCTTC. Translated, this is CASSAWTGNYGYTF.